This TCR beta chain was captured by sequencing in a study of siplizumab effects on memory and regulatory T cells. Profiling relied on immunoSEQ multiplex PCR, and the TCRdb table lists in-frame clones only, not all of them. The sample holds roughly 82,000 clones; roughly 87% are singletons and the top ten take 1.5% to 1.7%. Losses at the gene ends were 7 bases for V and 5 bases for J; bases not matched to a gene: 11. Per the germline V gene, CDR1 is SGHRS and CDR2 is YFSETQ. CDR3 length: 15 amino acids. This clone has more than one count but fewer than ten. Input material: Tregs sorted from blood. V gene TRBV5-1 combines with J gene TRBJ2-5; TRBD2 matches 10 bases. This sequence originates from a human donor in good health. The CDR3 DNA reads TGCGCCAGCCACATAGCGGGGGGTTATCGGGAGACCCAGTACTTC. Its protein is CASHIAGGYRETQYF.